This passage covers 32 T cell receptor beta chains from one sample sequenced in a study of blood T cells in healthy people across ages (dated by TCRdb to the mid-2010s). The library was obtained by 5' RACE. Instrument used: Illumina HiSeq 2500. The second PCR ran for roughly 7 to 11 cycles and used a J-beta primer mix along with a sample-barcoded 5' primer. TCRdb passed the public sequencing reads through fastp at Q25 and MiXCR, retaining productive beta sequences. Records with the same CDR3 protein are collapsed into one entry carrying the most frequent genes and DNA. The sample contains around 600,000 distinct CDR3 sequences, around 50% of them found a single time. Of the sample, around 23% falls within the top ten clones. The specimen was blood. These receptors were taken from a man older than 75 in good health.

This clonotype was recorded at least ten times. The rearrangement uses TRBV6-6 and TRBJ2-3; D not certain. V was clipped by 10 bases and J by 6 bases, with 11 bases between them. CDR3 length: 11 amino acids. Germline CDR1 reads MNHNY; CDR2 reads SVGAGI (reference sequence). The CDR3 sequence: CATLSLDTQYF. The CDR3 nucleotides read TGTGCCACTCTATCCCTTGATACGCAGTATTTT.

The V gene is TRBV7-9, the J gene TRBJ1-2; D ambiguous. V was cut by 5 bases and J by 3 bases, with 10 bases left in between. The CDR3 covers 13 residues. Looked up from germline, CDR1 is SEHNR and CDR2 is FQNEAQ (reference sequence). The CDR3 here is CASSDGQDYGYTF. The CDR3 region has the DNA TGTGCCAGCAGCGACGGGCAGGACTATGGCTACACCTTC.

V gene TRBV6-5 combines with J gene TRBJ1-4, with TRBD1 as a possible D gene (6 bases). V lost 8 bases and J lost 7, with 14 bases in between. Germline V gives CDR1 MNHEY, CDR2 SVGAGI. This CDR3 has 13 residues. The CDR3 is CASRTTGLEKLFF. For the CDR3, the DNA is TGTGCCAGCCGAACCACAGGGCTTGAAAAACTGTTTTTT.

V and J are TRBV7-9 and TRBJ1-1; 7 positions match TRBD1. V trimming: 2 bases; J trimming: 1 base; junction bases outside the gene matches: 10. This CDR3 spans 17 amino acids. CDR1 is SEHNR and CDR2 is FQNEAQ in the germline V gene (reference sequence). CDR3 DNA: TGTGCCAGCAGCTTAATGCCATTGACAGGGAGGAACACTGAAGCTTTCTTT. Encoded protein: CASSLMPLTGRNTEAFF.

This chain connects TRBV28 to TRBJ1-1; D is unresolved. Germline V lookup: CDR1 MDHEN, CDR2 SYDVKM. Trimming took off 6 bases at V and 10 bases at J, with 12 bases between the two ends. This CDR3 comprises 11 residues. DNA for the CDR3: TGTGCCAGCAGCTCCTTGGACCTAGCTTTCTTT. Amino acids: CASSSLDLAFF.

The CDR3 protein is CAWLDTGEQYF. CDR3 DNA sequence: TGTGCCTGGTTGGATACTGGAGAGCAGTACTTC. This chain joins TRBV30 and TRBJ2-7; D gene uncertain. CDR1 and CDR2 (germline): GTSNPN, SVGIG (reference sequence). Trimming cost V 5 bases and J 7 bases, with 12 bases left between them. The length of the CDR3 is 11 residues.

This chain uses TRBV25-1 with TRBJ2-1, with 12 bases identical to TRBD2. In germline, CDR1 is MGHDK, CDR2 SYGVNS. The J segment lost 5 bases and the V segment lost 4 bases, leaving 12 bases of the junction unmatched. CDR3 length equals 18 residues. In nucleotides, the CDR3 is TGTGCCAGCAGTGGACTAGCGGGAGCCCTCTCGAAACACAATGAGCAGTTCTTC. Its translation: CASSGLAGALSKHNEQFF.

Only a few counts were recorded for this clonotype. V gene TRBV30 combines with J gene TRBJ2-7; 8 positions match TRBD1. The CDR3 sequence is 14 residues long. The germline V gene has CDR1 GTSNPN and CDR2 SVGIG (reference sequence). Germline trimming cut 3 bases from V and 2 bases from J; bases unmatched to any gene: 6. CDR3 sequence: CAWRRTGIPYEQYF. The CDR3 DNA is TGTGCCTGGAGAAGGACAGGGATTCCCTACGAGCAGTACTTC.

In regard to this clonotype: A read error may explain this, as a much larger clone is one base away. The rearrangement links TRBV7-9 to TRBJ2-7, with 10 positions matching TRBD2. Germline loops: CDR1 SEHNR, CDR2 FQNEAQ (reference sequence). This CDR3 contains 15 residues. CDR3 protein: CACSSTSGPSYEQYF. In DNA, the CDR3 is TGTGCCTGCAGCTCGACTAGCGGGCCCTCCTACGAGCAGTACTTC.

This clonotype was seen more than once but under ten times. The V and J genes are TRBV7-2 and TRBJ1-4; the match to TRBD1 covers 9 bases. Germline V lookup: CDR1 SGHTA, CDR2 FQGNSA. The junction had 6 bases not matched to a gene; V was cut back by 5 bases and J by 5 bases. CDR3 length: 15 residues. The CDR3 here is CASSAGTGRNEKLFF. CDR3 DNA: TGTGCCAGCAGCGCTGGGACAGGGAGGAATGAAAAACTGTTTTTT.

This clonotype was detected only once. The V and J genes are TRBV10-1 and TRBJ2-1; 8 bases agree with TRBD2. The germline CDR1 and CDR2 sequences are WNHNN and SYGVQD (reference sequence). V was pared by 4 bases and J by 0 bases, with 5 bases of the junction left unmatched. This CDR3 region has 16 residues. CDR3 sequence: CASSVSGESSYNEQFF. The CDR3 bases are TGCGCCAGCAGTGTTAGCGGGGAGAGCTCCTACAATGAGCAGTTCTTC.

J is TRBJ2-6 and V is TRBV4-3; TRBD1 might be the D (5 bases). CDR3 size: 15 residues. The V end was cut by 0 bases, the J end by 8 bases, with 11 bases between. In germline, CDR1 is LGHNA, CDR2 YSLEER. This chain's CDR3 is CASSQDRAGPNVLTF. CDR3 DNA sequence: TGCGCCAGCAGCCAAGACAGGGCAGGGCCCAACGTCCTGACTTTC.

The CDR3 is CASTRDREVWGYTF. DNA of the CDR3: TGTGCCAGCACCCGGGACAGGGAGGTATGGGGCTACACCTTC. V usage is TRBV12-3 or TRBV12-4 and J usage is TRBJ1-2; 9 bases are a match to TRBD1. The CDR3 runs to 14 residues. The J segment lost 8 bases and the V segment lost 7 bases, leaving 11 bases of the junction unmatched.

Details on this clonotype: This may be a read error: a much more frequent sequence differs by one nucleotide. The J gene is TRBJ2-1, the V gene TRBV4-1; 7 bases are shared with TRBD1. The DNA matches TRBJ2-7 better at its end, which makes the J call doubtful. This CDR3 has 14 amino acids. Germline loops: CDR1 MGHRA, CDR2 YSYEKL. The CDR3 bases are TGCGCCAGCAGCCCCGGGACAGCATACAATGAGCAGTACTTC. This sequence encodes CASSPGTAYNEQYF.

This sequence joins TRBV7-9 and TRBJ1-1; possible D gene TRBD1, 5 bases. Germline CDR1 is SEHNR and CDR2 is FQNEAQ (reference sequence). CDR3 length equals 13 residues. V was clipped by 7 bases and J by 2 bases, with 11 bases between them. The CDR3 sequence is CASNKQENTEAFF. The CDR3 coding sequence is TGTGCCAGCAACAAACAGGAAAACACTGAAGCTTTCTTT.

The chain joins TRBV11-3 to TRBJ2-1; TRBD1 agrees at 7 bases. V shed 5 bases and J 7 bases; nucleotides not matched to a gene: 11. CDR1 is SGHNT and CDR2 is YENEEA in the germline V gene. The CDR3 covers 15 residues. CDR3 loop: CASSPTGTVENEQFF. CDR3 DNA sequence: TGTGCCAGCAGCCCGACAGGGACCGTCGAGAATGAGCAGTTCTTC.

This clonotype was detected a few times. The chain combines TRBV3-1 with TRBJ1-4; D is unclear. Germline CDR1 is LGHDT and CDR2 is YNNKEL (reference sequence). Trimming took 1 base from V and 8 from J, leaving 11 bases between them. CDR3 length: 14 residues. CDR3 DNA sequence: TGTGCCAGCAGCCAAGGCGGGGTTGGAGAAAAACTGTTTTTT. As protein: CASSQGGVGEKLFF.

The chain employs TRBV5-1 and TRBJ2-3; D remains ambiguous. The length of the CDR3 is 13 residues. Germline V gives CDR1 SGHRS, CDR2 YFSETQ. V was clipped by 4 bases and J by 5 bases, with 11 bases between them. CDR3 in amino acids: CASSPLLVDTQYF. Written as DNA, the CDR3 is TGCGCCAGCAGCCCTCTTCTCGTAGATACGCAGTATTTT.

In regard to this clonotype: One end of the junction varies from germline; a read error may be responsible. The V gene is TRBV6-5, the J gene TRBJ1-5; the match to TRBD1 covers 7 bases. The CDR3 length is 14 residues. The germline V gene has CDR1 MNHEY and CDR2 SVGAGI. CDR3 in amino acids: CAGSNTGAGEPQHF. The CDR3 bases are TGTGCCGGCAGTAATACAGGGGCCGGGGAACCCCAGCATTTT.

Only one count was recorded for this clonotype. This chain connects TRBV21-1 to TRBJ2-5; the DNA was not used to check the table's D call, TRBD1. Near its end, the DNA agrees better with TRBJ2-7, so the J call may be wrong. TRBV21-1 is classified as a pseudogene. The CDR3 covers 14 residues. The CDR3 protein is CASSKYGTITEQYF. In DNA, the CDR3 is TGTGCCAGCAGCAAATATGGGACGATCACCGAGCAGTACTTC.

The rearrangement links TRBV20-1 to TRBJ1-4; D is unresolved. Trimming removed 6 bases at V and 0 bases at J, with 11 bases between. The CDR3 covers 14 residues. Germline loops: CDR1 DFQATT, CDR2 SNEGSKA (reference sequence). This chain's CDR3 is CSAIHPATNEKLFF. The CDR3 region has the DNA TGCAGTGCCATCCATCCAGCAACTAATGAAAAACTGTTTTTT.

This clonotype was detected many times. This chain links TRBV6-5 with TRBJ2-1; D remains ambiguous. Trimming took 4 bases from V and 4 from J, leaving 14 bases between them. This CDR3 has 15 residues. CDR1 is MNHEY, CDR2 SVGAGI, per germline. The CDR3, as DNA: TGTGCCAGCAGTTTAACGGTTAATGGGTACAATGAGCAGTTCTTC. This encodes CASSLTVNGYNEQFF.

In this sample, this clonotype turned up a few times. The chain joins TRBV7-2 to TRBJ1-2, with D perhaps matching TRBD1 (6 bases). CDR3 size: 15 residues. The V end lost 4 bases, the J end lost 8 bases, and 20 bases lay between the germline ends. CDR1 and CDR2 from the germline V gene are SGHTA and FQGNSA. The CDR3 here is CASSSTAAGVFGYTF. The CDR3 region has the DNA TGTGCCAGCAGCTCTACCGCGGCAGGGGTTTTCGGCTACACCTTC.

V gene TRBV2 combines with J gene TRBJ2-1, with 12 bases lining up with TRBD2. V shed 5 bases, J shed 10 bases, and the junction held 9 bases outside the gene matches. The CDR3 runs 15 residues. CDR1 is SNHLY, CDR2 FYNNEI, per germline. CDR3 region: CASSKTSGSLEEQFF. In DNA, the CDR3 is TGTGCCAGCAGTAAGACTAGCGGGAGTTTAGAGGAGCAGTTCTTC.

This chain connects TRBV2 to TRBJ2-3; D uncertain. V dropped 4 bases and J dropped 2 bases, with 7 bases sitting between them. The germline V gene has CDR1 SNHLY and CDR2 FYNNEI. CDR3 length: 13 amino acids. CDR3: CASSVSYTDTQYF. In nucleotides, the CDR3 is TGTGCCAGCAGTGTCTCTTACACAGATACGCAGTATTTT.

The CDR3 DNA reads TGTGCCAGCAGCTTAGGGGGCAGGGTCTCTACGCAGTATTTT. Encoded protein: CASSLGGRVSTQYF. The V and J genes are TRBV7-6 and TRBJ2-3, with a possible D match to TRBD1 (5 bases). V lost 1 base, J lost 8 bases, and 13 bases lay in between. The germline CDR1 and CDR2 sequences are SGHVS and FNYEAQ. The CDR3 contains 14 residues. Based on the CDR3 plus reference TRBV7-6 and TRBJ2-3, the full variable domain is GAGVSQSPRYKVTKRGQDVALRCDPISGHVSLYWYRQALGQGPEFLTYFNYEAQQDKSGLPNDRFSAERPEGSISTLTIQRTEQRDSAMYRCASSLGGRVSTQYFGPGTRLTVL.

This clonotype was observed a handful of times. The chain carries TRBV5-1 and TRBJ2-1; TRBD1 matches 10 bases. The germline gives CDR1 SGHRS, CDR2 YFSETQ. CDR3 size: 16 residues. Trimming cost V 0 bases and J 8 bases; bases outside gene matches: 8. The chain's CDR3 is CASSLADRGRVDEQFF. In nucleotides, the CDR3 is TGCGCCAGCAGCTTGGCAGACAGGGGGCGCGTCGATGAGCAGTTCTTC. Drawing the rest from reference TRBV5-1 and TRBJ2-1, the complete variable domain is KAGVTQTPRYLIKTRGQQVTLSCSPISGHRSVSWYQQTPGQGLQFLFEYFSETQRNKGNFPGRFSGRQFSNSRSEMNVSTLELGDSALYLCASSLADRGRVDEQFFGPGTRLTVL.

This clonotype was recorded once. The CDR3 loop reads CSSRLLDTGELFF. Written as DNA, the CDR3 is TGCAGCTCCCGTCTCCTCGACACCGGGGAGCTGTTTTTT. The chain uses TRBV29-1 and TRBJ2-2; D unresolved. Germline V gene sequence: CDR1 SQVTM, CDR2 ANQGSEA. Trimming took 8 bases from V and 3 from J, leaving 13 bases between them. The CDR3 is 13 amino acids.

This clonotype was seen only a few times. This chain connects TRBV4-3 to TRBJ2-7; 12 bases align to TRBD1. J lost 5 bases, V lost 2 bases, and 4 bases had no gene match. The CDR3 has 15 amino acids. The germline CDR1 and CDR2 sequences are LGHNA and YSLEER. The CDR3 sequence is CASSQSGTGGDEQYF. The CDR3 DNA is TGCGCCAGCAGCCAAAGTGGGACAGGGGGCGACGAGCAGTACTTC.

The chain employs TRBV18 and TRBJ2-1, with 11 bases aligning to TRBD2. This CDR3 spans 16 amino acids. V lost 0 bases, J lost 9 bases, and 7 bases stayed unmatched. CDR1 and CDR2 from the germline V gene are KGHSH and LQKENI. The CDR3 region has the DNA TGTGCCAGCTCACCACCCGGGACTAGCGGTAGTTCTGAGCAGTTCTTC. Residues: CASSPPGTSGSSEQFF.

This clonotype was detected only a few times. The CDR3 loop is CASSPSVFPFGEQYF. CDR3 sequence (DNA): TGTGCCAGCAGCCCTAGCGTTTTCCCTTTTGGGGAGCAGTACTTC. The chain combines TRBV7-2 with TRBJ2-7; D is perhaps TRBD2 (6 bases). V was cut by 5 bases and J by 7 bases, with 21 bases left in between. The CDR3 runs 15 residues. Looked up from germline, CDR1 is SGHTA and CDR2 is FQGNSA.

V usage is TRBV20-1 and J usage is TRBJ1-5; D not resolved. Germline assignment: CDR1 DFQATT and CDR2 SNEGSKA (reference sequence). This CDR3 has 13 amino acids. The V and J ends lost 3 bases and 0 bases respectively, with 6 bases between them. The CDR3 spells CSASPPSNQPQHF. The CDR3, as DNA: TGCAGTGCTAGTCCCCCTAGCAATCAGCCCCAGCATTTT.